Included here is one T cell receptor beta chain sequence, with context. The data stem from a study of blood T cell repertoires in COVID-19. The CDR3 covers 16 residues. Generated by immunoSEQ multiplex PCR, the TCRdb table keeps only in-frame clones and is missing some. This sample has about 23,000 clones; around 83% occur once, and the top ten carry around 46%. The sample taken for sequencing was peripheral blood. The genes are TRBV21-1 and TRBJ1-1; the table assigns TRBD1, which was not confirmed against the DNA. TRBV21-1 has pseudogene status. The receptor was derived from a man between 70 and 80 years old with acute or convalescent COVID-19. In nucleotides, the CDR3 is TGTGCCAGCAGCAATCACGCCAGGGAAACGAACACTGAAGCTTTCTTT. Encoded protein: CASSNHARETNTEAFF.